These T cell receptor gamma chains were read from a single sample in a study of Vδ1+ human thymocytes. TCRdb processed the multiplex PCR reads again with the CATT caller. This table holds several thousand gamma-chain clones, less than 70% found once. Sequenced input: Vdelta1+ gamma-delta thymocytes from the thymus. These receptor sequences come from a girl in the first two years of life who had congenital heart surgery. Both conserved end residues are part of each CDR3. The listing skips clone size in some rows; elsewhere it reads once, few, many or a size class.

j_gene	v_gene	abundance	CDR3aa	CDR3nt
TRGJ1/TRGJ2	TRGV5	few	CATWDPSAPYYKKLF	TGTGCCACCTGGGACCCATCCGCCCCGTATTATAAGAAACTCTTT
TRGJ1/TRGJ2	TRGV8	few	CATWDPNYYKKLF	TGTGCCACCTGGGATCCCAATTATTATAAGAAACTCTTT
TRGJP1	TRGV3	-	CATWGTTTNTTGWFKIF	TGTGCCACCTGGGGCACTACTACCAATACCACGGGTTGGTTCAAGATATTT
TRGJ1/TRGJ2	TRGV3	few	CATWDSYYKKLF	TGTGCCACCTGGGACTCGTATTATAAGAAACTCTTT
TRGJ1/TRGJ2	TRGV2	few	CATWDAPAGRYKKLF	TGTGCCACCTGGGACGCCCCCGCGGGGCGTTATAAGAAACTCTTT
TRGJ1/TRGJ2	TRGV3	-	CATWDRTPYYKKLF	TGTGCCACCTGGGACAGGACTCCTTATTATAAGAAACTCTTT
TRGJ1/TRGJ2	TRGV9	few	CALWEVRGVLF	TGTGCCTTGTGGGAGGTGCGGGGGGTCCTCTTT
TRGJ1/TRGJ2	TRGV5	few	CATWDRPGNGYKKLF	TGTGCCACCTGGGACAGGCCAGGAAATGGTTATAAGAAACTCTTT
TRGJ1/TRGJ2	TRGV4	few	CATPTPFKKLF	TGTGCCACCCCAACACCCTTTAAGAAACTCTTT
TRGJP2	TRGV2	-	CATWDRGGIKTF	TGTGCCACCTGGGACCGTGGAGGGATCAAGACGTTT
TRGJP	TRGV9	few	CALWEAYRQELGKKIKVF	TGTGCCTTGTGGGAGGCATACAGGCAAGAGTTGGGCAAAAAAATCAAGGTATTT
TRGJ1/TRGJ2	TRGV3	-	CATWENYKKLF	TGTGCCACCTGGGAGAATTATAAGAAACTCTTT
TRGJ1/TRGJ2	TRGV4	few	CATWDECIEKLF	TGTGCCACCTGGGATGAATGTATAGAGAAACTCTTT
TRGJ1/TRGJ2	TRGV4	few	CATWDVIDYKKLF	TGTGCCACCTGGGATGTTATTGATTATAAGAAACTCTTT
TRGJ1/TRGJ2	TRGV9	-	CALWEVPVKKLF	TGTGCCTTGTGGGAGGTGCCAGTTAAGAAACTCTTT
TRGJ1/TRGJ2	TRGV2	-	CATWDGLYKKLF	TGTGCCACCTGGGACGGTCTTTATAAGAAACTCTTT
TRGJ1/TRGJ2	TRGV9	few	CALWEVLMYKKLF	TGTGCCTTGTGGGAGGTGTTGATGTATAAGAAACTCTTT
TRGJ1/TRGJ2	TRGV9	-	CALWEVHYKKLF	TGTGCCTTGTGGGAGGTGCACTATAAGAAACTCTTT